The 25 T cell receptor beta chains reported below all come from one sample, sequenced in a study of T cell responses to AZD1222 COVID-19 vaccine. This table comes from immunoSEQ multiplex PCR, and its TCRdb copy is limited to in-frame clones, with some not included. The sample comprises roughly 130,000 clones, just over 85% of which are singletons, and 9% to 15% rests with the top ten. Sequenced material: peripheral blood, taken on day 0 of AZD1222 vaccination. The source of these receptors is an adult in good health.

The chain combines TRBV10-3 with TRBJ2-3, with a possible D match to TRBD2 (6 bases). This CDR3 is 18 amino acids long. Trimming pared 8 bases from V and 4 bases from J, leaving 28 bases between. CDR1 and CDR2 (germline): ENHRY, SYGVKD. The CDR3 region has the DNA TGTGCCATCCGAATCTCAGCTGGGGCGCGGGGTACCCCAGATACGCAGTATTTT. This encodes CAIRISAGARGTPDTQYF.

The chain uses TRBV27 and TRBJ1-1; D perhaps matches TRBD1 (5 bases). The CDR3 sequence is 13 residues long. The germline CDR1 and CDR2 sequences are MNHEY and SMNVEV (reference sequence). The V and J ends lost 5 bases and 7 bases respectively, with 14 bases between them. CDR3 protein: CASSIGTGVEAFF. The CDR3 nucleotides are TGTGCCAGCAGTATCGGAACGGGGGTTGAAGCTTTCTTT.

The chain combines TRBV11-2 with TRBJ2-2, with D unclear. The CDR3 length is 12 residues. Germline loops: CDR1 SGHAT, CDR2 FQNNGV. Deletions cut 1 base from V and 7 bases from J, with 4 bases between. This CDR3 is CASSLAIGELFF. As DNA, the CDR3 is TGTGCCAGCAGCTTAGCGATCGGGGAGCTGTTTTTT.

The V and J genes are TRBV7-2 and TRBJ1-5; D gene uncertain. This CDR3 is 14 amino acids long. Germline loops: CDR1 SGHTA, CDR2 FQGNSA. V lost 2 bases to trimming and J lost 4 bases, with 9 bases between them. In nucleotides, the CDR3 is TGTGCCAGCAGCTTATTTGAGGGAAATCAGCCCCAGCATTTT. Encoded protein: CASSLFEGNQPQHF.

The J gene is TRBJ2-3, the V gene TRBV13, with 11 bases matching TRBD1. The CDR3 spans 15 residues. The J segment lost 5 bases and the V segment lost 5 bases, leaving 6 bases of the junction unmatched. The germline V gene encodes CDR1 PRHDT and CDR2 FYEKMQ (reference sequence). The CDR3 DNA follows: TGTGCCAGCAGCCGGGGGACAGGGGGATTAGATACGCAGTATTTT. This encodes CASSRGTGGLDTQYF. Based on the CDR3 plus reference TRBV13 and TRBJ2-3, the full variable domain is AAGVIQSPRHLIKEKRETATLKCYPIPRHDTVYWYQQGPGQDPQFLISFYEKMQSDKGSIPDRFSAQQFSDYHSELNMSSLELGDSALYFCASSRGTGGLDTQYFGPGTRLTVL.

In its sample, this clone ranks as medium-sized. V gene TRBV7-6 combines with J gene TRBJ1-3; no clear D. The CDR3 sequence is 15 residues long. Germline V gene lookup returns CDR1 SGHVS and CDR2 FNYEAQ. V lost 2 bases and J 1 base, leaving 9 bases between the germline ends. CDR3 sequence reads: CASSLTWVSGNTIYF. The CDR3 nucleotides read TGTGCCAGCAGCTTAACATGGGTGTCTGGAAACACCATATATTTT.

This CDR3 reads CASSSTSGGFLGTQYF. The CDR3 DNA sequence: TGTGCCAGCAGCTCGACTAGCGGGGGTTTTTTGGGGACCCAGTACTTC. V gene TRBV7-9 combines with J gene TRBJ2-5; TRBD2 aligns across 12 bases. V dropped 4 bases and J dropped 7; count of bases not matched to a gene: 10. The CDR3 has 16 residues. In germline, CDR1 is SEHNR, CDR2 FQNEAQ (reference sequence). The full variable domain, completed using reference TRBV7-9 and TRBJ2-5, is DTGVSQNPRHKITKRGQNVTFRCDPISEHNRLYWYRQTLGQGPEFLTYFQNEAQLEKSRLLSDRFSAERPKGSFSTLEIQRTEQGDSAMYLCASSSTSGGFLGTQYFGPGTRLLVL.

The chain is built from TRBV29-1 and TRBJ2-7; TRBD1 or TRBD2 may be the D gene (5 bases each). CDR1 and CDR2 (germline): SQVTM, ANQGSEA. The V end lost 6 bases, the J end lost 1 base, and 10 bases lay between the germline ends. This CDR3 is 12 amino acids long. CDR3 amino acids: CSVPGPSYEQYF. In DNA form, the CDR3 reads TGCAGCGTCCCGGGACCTTCCTACGAGCAGTACTTC.

The chain combines TRBV7-9 with TRBJ2-1; D is unclear. Deletions cut 1 base from V and 7 bases from J, with 8 bases between. Germline CDR1 reads SEHNR; CDR2 reads FQNEAQ (reference sequence). The CDR3 runs to 13 residues. CDR3 DNA: TGTGCCAGCAGCTTAGGGGCTCGGAATGAGCAGTTCTTC. It is translated as CASSLGARNEQFF.

The J gene is TRBJ1-4, the V gene TRBV9; D not resolved. Germline V gives CDR1 SGDLS, CDR2 YYNGEE. V lost 0 bases to trimming and J lost 6 bases, with 18 bases between them. This CDR3 has 17 amino acids. CDR3 sequence: CASSVGLQRVADEKLFF. Here the CDR3 DNA reads TGTGCCAGCAGCGTAGGACTTCAGAGGGTGGCCGATGAAAAACTGTTTTTT.

This chain uses TRBV13 with TRBJ1-1, with 8 nucleotides matching TRBD1. CDR1 PRHDT and CDR2 FYEKMQ come from the germline V gene (reference sequence). This CDR3 is built from 15 residues. Germline trimming cut 4 bases from V and 6 bases from J; bases unmatched to any gene: 10. The CDR3 DNA reads as TGTGCCAGCAGCTCAGGACAGGGAAGGCGTGCTGAAGCTTTCTTT. This encodes CASSSGQGRRAEAFF.

The chain links TRBV7-2 to TRBJ1-1; TRBD1 might be the D (6 bases). The CDR3 covers 15 residues. Germline assignment: CDR1 SGHTA and CDR2 FQGNSA. V was clipped by 5 bases and J by 6 bases, with 19 bases between them. CDR3 protein: CASSQRTDSGAEAFF. The CDR3 coding sequence is TGTGCCAGCAGCCAGAGGACAGATAGCGGCGCTGAAGCTTTCTTT.

This clone was seen only once. The genes are TRBV7-9 and TRBJ2-2; D is unresolved. Germline CDR1 and CDR2: SEHNR and FQNEAQ (reference sequence). This CDR3 has 15 residues. V was trimmed by 7 bases and J by 3 bases, leaving 15 bases between them. CDR3 amino acids: CASTKNVLDTGELFF. CDR3 in DNA: TGTGCCAGCACCAAAAACGTATTAGACACCGGGGAGCTGTTTTTT.

The chain combines TRBV30 with TRBJ2-7; 16 positions match TRBD2. Germline loops: CDR1 GTSNPN, CDR2 SVGIG (reference sequence). The CDR3 loop spans 17 amino acids. Trimming cost V 4 bases and J 3 bases; bases outside gene matches: 9. The CDR3 DNA reads as TGTGCCTGGACCCCGGGACTAGCGGGAGGGGGACACTACGAGCAGTACTTC. This sequence encodes CAWTPGLAGGGHYEQYF.

The rearrangement uses TRBV4-1 and TRBJ1-6, with 7 bases lining up with TRBD1. CDR3 length: 15 amino acids. With 4 bases clipped from V and 5 bases from J, the junction kept 5 bases outside the gene matches. CDR1 is MGHRA, CDR2 YSYEKL, per germline. The CDR3 DNA reads as TGCGCCAGCAGCCGAACTACAGGGGATAATTCACCCCTCCACTTT. Translated: CASSRTTGDNSPLHF.

The chain links TRBV6-5 to TRBJ1-1, with D perhaps matching TRBD1 (5 bases). Trimming removed 2 bases at V and 1 base at J, with 8 bases between. The CDR3 contains 14 residues. In germline, CDR1 is MNHEY, CDR2 SVGAGI. The CDR3 DNA sequence: TGTGCCAGCAGTTACAACCAGGGGAACACTGAAGCTTTCTTT. This encodes CASSYNQGNTEAFF.

This clone was observed a single time. The J gene is TRBJ2-7, the V gene TRBV10-3, with unresolved D. CDR1 ENHRY and CDR2 SYGVKD come from the germline V gene. There are 16 residues in the CDR3. V lost 2 bases and J 1 base, leaving 15 bases between the germline ends. CDR3 loop: CAISEVDARISYEQYF. The CDR3 DNA reads TGTGCCATCAGTGAGGTAGACGCCCGGATATCCTACGAGCAGTACTTC.

This chain uses TRBV6-5 with TRBJ2-7; D uncertain. Germline V gives CDR1 MNHEY, CDR2 SVGAGI. CDR3 length equals 11 residues. Trimming pared 6 bases from V and 2 bases from J, leaving 5 bases between. As DNA, the CDR3 is TGTGCCAGCAGGAAGACCTACGAGCAGTACTTC. Translating gives CASRKTYEQYF.

This clone has only one observation. V is TRBV3-1 (or the pseudogene TRBV3-2) and J is TRBJ1-6; TRBD1 might be the D (5 bases). CDR3 length equals 13 residues. Germline V gene lookup returns CDR1 LGHDT and CDR2 YNNKEL (reference sequence). Trimming stripped 3 bases from V and 9 bases from J, with 9 bases between. The CDR3 loop reads CASSQGHRSPLHF. CDR3 bases: TGTGCCAGCAGCCAGGGGCACCGTTCACCCCTCCACTTT.

CDR3 sequence: CARSPRGEGRRTGELFF. The CDR3 DNA sequence: TGTGCCAGAAGCCCGCGCGGGGAGGGAAGACGAACCGGGGAGCTGTTTTTT. The chain couples TRBV5-3 to TRBJ2-2, with 7 bases identical to TRBD2. TRBV5-3 is identified as an open reading frame with a role that is uncertain. The junction had 14 bases not matched to a gene; V was cut back by 4 bases and J by 5 bases. This CDR3 has 17 amino acids.

This clone has a single count. The CDR3 spells CASSVGGTSGYEQYF. The DNA for the CDR3 is TGTGCCAGCAGCGTCGGCGGGACTAGCGGTTACGAGCAGTACTTC. V and J are TRBV9 and TRBJ2-7; 11 bases align to TRBD2. V was clipped by 2 bases and J by 4 bases; unmatched bases: 5. In germline, CDR1 is SGDLS, CDR2 YYNGEE. CDR3 length: 15 residues.

The genes are TRBV7-2 and TRBJ2-3; 9 nucleotides line up with TRBD2. The CDR3 consists of 15 residues. The germline gives CDR1 SGHTA, CDR2 FQGNSA. V shed 8 bases, J shed 3 bases, and the junction held 9 bases outside the gene matches. The CDR3 DNA is TGTGCCAGCCTTGAACAGAGCGGGAGGACAGATACGCAGTATTTT. It specifies CASLEQSGRTDTQYF.

The chain couples TRBV27 to TRBJ2-7; TRBD2 might be the D (5 bases). CDR1 is MNHEY and CDR2 is SMNVEV in the germline V gene (reference sequence). V was shortened by 2 bases and J by 7 bases, with 15 bases between the two germline ends. The CDR3 is made up of 14 amino acids. The CDR3: CASSLKRTGREQYF. CDR3 sequence (DNA): TGTGCCAGCAGTTTAAAGCGGACCGGTCGGGAGCAGTACTTC.

The chain uses TRBV11-2 and TRBJ2-7; 7 bases are shared with TRBD2. The CDR3 has 14 amino acids. The V segment lost 5 bases and the J segment 2 bases; nucleotides outside the gene matches: 6. CDR1 and CDR2 (germline): SGHAT, FQNNGV. CDR3 DNA sequence: TGTGCCAGCAGCGTCTCTAGCGGAACCTACGAGCAGTACTTC. The encoded protein is CASSVSSGTYEQYF.

This chain joins TRBV28 and TRBJ2-3; D possibly corresponds to TRBD2 (5 bases). The CDR3 is made up of 18 amino acids. The germline CDR1 and CDR2 sequences are MDHEN and SYDVKM. V lost 4 bases and J 2 bases, leaving 22 bases between the germline ends. CDR3 in amino acids: CASSSTLNVRAHTDTQYF. DNA of the CDR3: TGTGCCAGCAGTTCCACCCTGAACGTGCGGGCCCACACAGATACGCAGTATTTT.